This T cell receptor beta chain was sequenced during a study of cytomegalovirus exposure and HLA in healthy donors. On the study more broadly: A subsequent analysis reported that the 120 or so validation repertoires were produced on the same platform that had also been used for the 666 first-cohort repertoires.

Whole-study results and caveats: Specificity for CMV antigens was confirmed in vitro for a few of the CMV-associated chains. Within the 100 to 150 validation repertoires, first-cohort TCR clusters tended to co-occur, according to a later analysis.

Sequencing used immunoSEQ multiplex PCR; TCRdb keeps in-frame clones, though not all of them. The sample yields about 340,000 clones, roughly 85% seen once. Germline loops: CDR1 SNHLY, CDR2 FYNNEI. CDR3 length equals 15 residues. Trimming removed 6 bases from V and 4 bases from J; junction bases left unmatched: 7. This clone was seen more than once but under ten times. Its target is unknown. The V call is TRBV2, the J call TRBJ2-3; 10 bases fit TRBD1. The material sequenced was PBMCs. This sequence was found in a woman aged 18-29 years in good health and CMV-seronegative. This chain's CDR3 is CASRGQGLLADTQYF. Here the CDR3 DNA reads TGTGCCAGCAGGGGACAGGGGCTGTTGGCAGATACGCAGTATTTT.